The rows below give T cell receptor beta chains drawn from one sample of a study of T cell responses to AZD1222 COVID-19 vaccine. Clones were read by immunoSEQ multiplex PCR, and TCRdb kept only the in-frame ones, dropping some. The sample lists some 120,000 clones; roughly 87% were seen once. The material was peripheral blood, obtained 28 days after the second AZD1222 dose. The receptors shown here come from an adult who received the AZD1222 COVID-19 vaccine. CDR3s include the opening cysteine and the closing phenylalanine or tryptophan. The order of the fields is J gene, clone size, V gene, D gene, CDR3 DNA, CDR3 protein. The D gene is left open where the match is weak. Some rows mark clone size as missing; the rest say once, few, many or name a class of expanded clone.

TRBJ2-1	NA	TRBV10-3	TRBD2	TGTGCCATCAGGGAGGGACTAGCGGGAGGGGTCTACAATGAGCAGTTCTTC	CAIREGLAGGVYNEQFF
TRBJ1-2	NA	TRBV27	NA	TGTGCCAGCAAGCCCACCCCAAGGAACTATGGCTACACCTTC	CASKPTPRNYGYTF
TRBJ2-7	NA	TRBV5-1	NA	TGCGCCAGCAGCTTGGATCTGGGGGCGCGGTACGAGCAGTACTTC	CASSLDLGARYEQYF
TRBJ2-2	NA	TRBV25-1	NA	TGTGCCAGCAGAGCCCCTCTCTCCGGACAGTACACCGGGGAGCTGTTTTTT	CASRAPLSGQYTGELFF
TRBJ1-1	NA	TRBV18	TRBD1	TGTGCCAGCTCGTATGACAGGGGCACTGAAGCTTTCTTT	CASSYDRGTEAFF
TRBJ1-6	NA	TRBV19	NA	TGTGCCAGTAGTCAGAGATCTAATTCACCCCTCCACTTT	CASSQRSNSPLHF
TRBJ1-2	once	TRBV29-1	NA	TGCAGCGTGAACCAAGGGGGGAACTATGGCTACACCTTC	CSVNQGGNYGYTF
TRBJ1-1	NA	TRBV15	NA	TGTGCCACCAGCAGAGATAATCAGAACACTGAAGCTTTCTTT	CATSRDNQNTEAFF
TRBJ2-3	NA	TRBV4-1	NA	TGCGCCAGCAGCCAAGCAGTCCCAGATACGCAGTATTTT	CASSQAVPDTQYF
TRBJ2-2	NA	TRBV13	NA	TGTGCCAGCAGCTTTTTCACCGGGGAGCTGTTTTTT	CASSFFTGELFF
TRBJ1-2	NA	TRBV4-1	NA	TGCGCCAGCAGCCAAGAAGGTTACAGAAGTAGCTATGGCTACACCTTC	CASSQEGYRSSYGYTF
TRBJ1-1	few	TRBV19	NA	TGTGCCAGTAGAGGACACGAAGCTTTCTTT	CASRGHEAFF
TRBJ2-7	NA	TRBV27	TRBD1	TGTGCCAGCAGTCTTCGGGACAGTGTAAACGAGCAGTACTTC	CASSLRDSVNEQYF
TRBJ2-3	NA	TRBV7-9	TRBD1	TGTGCCAGCAGCTTACACAGGGGGCCTCAGGGTACGCAGTATTTT	CASSLHRGPQGTQYF